Below, 24 T cell receptor beta chains from the same sample are listed, as sequenced in a study of blood T cell repertoires in COVID-19. Sequencing was performed with immunoSEQ multiplex PCR; in TCRdb, only in-frame clones are kept and a portion is missing. The table includes 30,000 to 35,000 clones, approximately 86% detected once. The specimen was peripheral blood. Every receptor here comes from an older man with acute or convalescent COVID-19.

This sequence joins TRBV6-6 and TRBJ1-2, with 7 bases lining up with TRBD1. With 5 bases clipped from V and 7 bases from J, the junction kept 4 bases outside the gene matches. The CDR3 runs 12 residues. Germline-derived CDR1 and CDR2 are MNHNY and SVGAGI (reference sequence). This CDR3 reads CASSARGPGYTF. The CDR3 bases are TGTGCCAGCAGTGCAAGGGGGCCTGGCTACACCTTC.

The gene calls are TRBV19 and TRBJ1-1; TRBD1 matches at 11 bases. The CDR3 consists of 14 residues. Trimming at V came to 2 bases and at J to 5 bases, leaving 1 base not matched to a gene. Germline V gives CDR1 LNHDA, CDR2 SQIVND (reference sequence). Here the CDR3 reads CASSIWDRGTEAFF. The CDR3 DNA reads as TGTGCCAGTAGTATATGGGACAGGGGGACTGAAGCTTTCTTT. The variable domain in full, completed from reference TRBV19 and TRBJ1-1, reads DGGITQSPKYLFRKEGQNVTLSCEQNLNHDAMYWYRQDPGQGLRLIYYSQIVNDFQKGDIAEGYSVSREKKESFPLTVTSAQKNPTAFYLCASSIWDRGTEAFFGQGTRLTVV.

In its sample, this clone was seen once. The rearrangement uses TRBV7-9 and TRBJ2-1; TRBD1 is a possible D gene (6 bases). Germline V gives CDR1 SEHNR, CDR2 FQNEAQ (reference sequence). The CDR3 is 16 residues long. Trimming shortened V by 2 bases and J by 0 bases, and 11 bases separated the two germline ends. As DNA, the CDR3 is TGTGCCAGCAGCTTATGGGGGCTGAGCTCCTACAATGAGCAGTTCTTC. This encodes CASSLWGLSSYNEQFF.

This clone was seen once. The chain links TRBV28 to TRBJ1-2; no definite D call. Deletions cut 6 bases from V and 8 bases from J, with 10 bases between. Germline values: CDR1 MDHEN, CDR2 SYDVKM. This CDR3 is built from 11 residues. CDR3 nucleotides: TGTGCCAGCAGAAAGCTGAGGGGCTACACCTTC. Its protein product is CASRKLRGYTF.

CDR3 in DNA: TGTGCCAGCAGCTTAGCCGGACTAGCGGGAGGGAATGAGCAGTTCTTC. Encoded protein: CASSLAGLAGGNEQFF. V and J are TRBV7-9 and TRBJ2-1, with 15 nucleotides matching TRBD2. The junction had 1 base not matched to a gene; V was cut back by 0 bases and J by 7 bases. CDR1 SEHNR and CDR2 FQNEAQ come from the germline V gene (reference sequence). The CDR3 has 16 amino acids.

The chain recombines TRBV7-2 with TRBJ2-1; tentatively, D is TRBD2 (8 bases). The V gene lost 5 bases and the J gene lost 0 bases, with 17 bases spanning the gap. Per the germline V gene, CDR1 is SGHTA and CDR2 is FQGNSA. The CDR3 loop spans 17 amino acids. In nucleotides, the CDR3 is TGTGCCAGCAGCGTAGTAGCGGGACAGAGCTCCTACAATGAGCAGTTCTTC. Its protein is CASSVVAGQSSYNEQFF.

The chain uses TRBV6-2 or TRBV6-3 and TRBJ1-6; a weak D match, TRBD1 (5 bases). Germline CDR1 is MNHEY and CDR2 is SVGEGT. CDR3 length: 15 amino acids. V was trimmed by 3 bases and J by 8 bases, leaving 14 bases between them. CDR3 sequence reads: CASSYGGANYSPLHF. Here the CDR3 DNA reads TGTGCCAGCAGTTATGGCGGGGCGAATTATTCACCCCTCCACTTT.

The CDR3 nucleotides read TGCGCCAGCAGCCCGACCGGAGACAGGGGTGAAAAACTGTTTTTT. Its translation is CASSPTGDRGEKLFF. The chain joins TRBV4-3 to TRBJ1-4; 8 nucleotides match TRBD1. The CDR3 extends over 15 amino acids. Germline V CDR1 and CDR2: LGHNA, YSLEER. The V segment lost 4 bases and the J segment 7 bases; nucleotides outside the gene matches: 8.

The genes are TRBV6-5 and TRBJ1-5, with 11 bases identical to TRBD1. After removal of 6 bases from V and 6 bases from J, the junction contained 4 bases not matched to a gene. CDR3 length: 14 amino acids. The germline V gene has CDR1 MNHEY and CDR2 SVGAGI. In DNA form, the CDR3 reads TGTGCCAGCAGCCCGGGACAGGGGGGTCAGCCCCAGCATTTT. Its protein product is CASSPGQGGQPQHF.

The genes are TRBV13 and TRBJ2-7; TRBD1 is a possible D gene (5 bases). Germline-derived CDR1 and CDR2 are PRHDT and FYEKMQ (reference sequence). V shed 0 bases and J shed 6 bases, with 6 bases lying between them. CDR3 length: 12 amino acids. The CDR3 sequence: CASSLGRAEQYF. CDR3 DNA sequence: TGTGCCAGCAGCTTAGGCAGGGCCGAGCAGTACTTC. The full variable domain, completed using reference TRBV13 and TRBJ2-7, is AAGVIQSPRHLIKEKRETATLKCYPIPRHDTVYWYQQGPGQDPQFLISFYEKMQSDKGSIPDRFSAQQFSDYHSELNMSSLELGDSALYFCASSLGRAEQYFGPGTRLTVT.

The chain carries TRBV14 and TRBJ2-5; 7 nucleotides align to TRBD1. The germline gives CDR1 SGHDN, CDR2 FVKESK. This CDR3 is 16 amino acids long. V trimming: 2 bases; J trimming: 2 bases; junction bases outside the gene matches: 8. This CDR3 reads CASSQRWTGAQETQYF. CDR3 bases: TGTGCCAGCAGCCAAAGATGGACAGGCGCTCAAGAGACCCAGTACTTC. Using reference TRBV14 and TRBJ2-5 for the parts outside the CDR3, the full variable domain is EAGVTQFPSHSVIEKGQTVTLRCDPISGHDNLYWYRRVMGKEIKFLLHFVKESKQDESGMPNNRFLAERTGGTYSTLKVQPAELEDSGVYFCASSQRWTGAQETQYFGPGTRLLVL.

V usage is TRBV6-1 and J usage is TRBJ2-2; 8 nucleotides match TRBD1. Germline lookup yields CDR1 MNHNS and CDR2 SASEGT. J was trimmed by 0 bases and V by 0 bases; bases with no gene match: 0. CDR3 size: 16 residues. The CDR3 DNA follows: TGTGCCAGCAGTGAAGCGGGACAGGCGAACACCGGGGAGCTGTTTTTT. Its protein product is CASSEAGQANTGELFF.

V usage is TRBV19 and J usage is TRBJ2-7, with 7 positions matching TRBD1. Trimming took 7 bases from V and 4 from J; bases not matched to a gene: 10. CDR1 LNHDA and CDR2 SQIVND come from the germline V gene (reference sequence). The CDR3 loop spans 14 amino acids. In DNA form, the CDR3 reads TGTGCCAGTATGAAGGAACAGGGGACGTACGAGCAGTACTTC. Its protein is CASMKEQGTYEQYF.

V gene TRBV9 combines with J gene TRBJ2-5; 13 bases are shared with TRBD2. The CDR3 runs to 14 residues. Germline CDR1 is SGDLS and CDR2 is YYNGEE. Unmatched junction bases numbered 4, after V lost 4 bases and J lost 7 bases. This CDR3 is CASSPRTSGGTQYF. In nucleotides, the CDR3 is TGTGCCAGCAGCCCTCGGACTAGCGGGGGGACCCAGTACTTC.

The chain links TRBV11-3 to TRBJ2-1, with D possibly being TRBD1 (5 bases). The CDR3 runs 15 residues. V dropped 0 bases and J dropped 2 bases, with 8 bases sitting between them. CDR1 and CDR2 from the germline V gene are SGHNT and YENEEA. The CDR3 DNA reads TGTGCCAGCAGCTTAGATGGCAGGGCCTACAATGAGCAGTTCTTC. Protein: CASSLDGRAYNEQFF. Using reference TRBV11-3 and TRBJ2-1 for the parts outside the CDR3, the full variable domain is EAGVVQSPRYKIIEKKQPVAFWCNPISGHNTLYWYLQNLGQGPELLIRYENEEAVDDSQLPKDRFSAERLKGVDSTLKIQPAELGDSAVYLCASSLDGRAYNEQFFGPGTRLTVL.

The V call is TRBV19, the J call TRBJ1-2, with a weak D call TRBD1 (5 bases). Trimming stripped 5 bases from V and 1 base from J, with 11 bases between. Germline V lookup: CDR1 LNHDA, CDR2 SQIVND (reference sequence). The CDR3 sequence is 14 residues long. CDR3 in DNA: TGTGCCAGTAGTTCGCAAAGGGGTAACTATGGCTACACCTTC. Its protein product is CASSSQRGNYGYTF.

CDR3 loop: CASSSGQVNTEAFF. CDR3 nucleotides: TGCGCCAGCAGCTCAGGACAGGTGAACACTGAAGCTTTCTTT. The genes are TRBV5-1 and TRBJ1-1; 7 bases align to TRBD1. Trimming at V came to 3 bases and at J to 0 bases, leaving 2 bases not matched to a gene. From germline, CDR1 is SGHRS and CDR2 YFSETQ. CDR3 size: 14 residues.

This chain connects TRBV5-4 to TRBJ1-2; TRBD1 might be the D (5 bases). The ends were cut back, 0 bases at V and 4 bases at J, with 10 bases in the middle. CDR3 size: 14 residues. Germline V gene lookup returns CDR1 SGHNT and CDR2 YYREEE (reference sequence). The CDR3: CASSLEGLSYGYTF. DNA of the CDR3: TGTGCCAGCAGCTTGGAGGGGCTATCCTATGGCTACACCTTC.

The J gene is TRBJ1-2, the V gene TRBV25-1; no clear D. The germline V gene has CDR1 MGHDK and CDR2 SYGVNS. Trimming removed 2 bases at V and 3 bases at J, with 10 bases between. The CDR3 sequence is 14 residues long. The CDR3 DNA reads as TGTGCCAGCAGTGAACAGCTCGGGGACTATGGCTACACCTTC. This gives the protein CASSEQLGDYGYTF.

This chain joins TRBV7-8 and TRBJ2-6; 9 nucleotides match TRBD1. This CDR3 is built from 17 residues. Germline V gene data show CDR1 as SGHVS and CDR2 as FQNEAQ. The J segment lost 1 base and the V segment lost 6 bases, leaving 7 bases of the junction unmatched. The CDR3 coding sequence is TGTGCCAGCAGGCCCGGGACAGGGATTTCTGGGGCCAACGTCCTGACTTTC. Its translation: CASRPGTGISGANVLTF.

The CDR3 DNA sequence: TGTGCCAGTGGTTTGAGGGATCAAGGCTACACCTTC. It translates to CASGLRDQGYTF. The gene calls are TRBV19 and TRBJ1-2; D is undetermined. CDR1 is LNHDA and CDR2 is SQIVND in the germline V gene (reference sequence). There are 12 residues in the CDR3. V lost 8 bases and J lost 8, with 15 bases in between.

The chain links TRBV11-1 to TRBJ2-7, with 7 bases fitting TRBD1. With 5 bases clipped from V and 2 bases from J, the junction kept 3 bases outside the gene matches. The germline V gene has CDR1 SGHAT and CDR2 FQDESV (reference sequence). CDR3 length: 13 amino acids. The CDR3 is CASSPDRTYEQYF. DNA for the CDR3: TGTGCCAGCAGCCCGGACAGGACCTACGAGCAGTACTTC.

The chain is built from TRBV19 and TRBJ1-1; 7 bases fit TRBD1. This CDR3 comprises 14 residues. The germline V gene has CDR1 LNHDA and CDR2 SQIVND (reference sequence). Trimming took 7 bases from V and 1 from J; bases not matched to a gene: 6. The chain's CDR3 is CASMGRQGNTEAFF. Here the CDR3 DNA reads TGTGCCAGTATGGGTAGACAGGGGAACACTGAAGCTTTCTTT.

The table lists this clone with a few counts. The chain recombines TRBV19 with TRBJ1-1; no firm D call. Germline V gene data show CDR1 as LNHDA and CDR2 as SQIVND (reference sequence). V was shortened by 3 bases and J by 1 base, with 6 bases between the two germline ends. The CDR3 runs 13 residues. CDR3: CASSISRNTEAFF. The CDR3 DNA reads TGTGCCAGTAGTATCTCCAGGAACACTGAAGCTTTCTTT.